Listed here are 15 T cell receptor beta chains from one sample, sequenced in a study of technical replicates of blood from a few donors. Clones were read by immunoSEQ multiplex PCR, and TCRdb kept only the in-frame ones, dropping some. Found here are about 84,000 clones, roughly 97% of them singletons; the top ten hold 0.15% to 0.2%. Sequenced input: T cells isolated from PBMCs. These receptors were taken from a human donor in good health.

This clone appeared a single time. The V call is TRBV19, the J call TRBJ1-6, with 7 bases that match TRBD1. Germline assignment: CDR1 LNHDA and CDR2 SQIVND (reference sequence). The junction had 15 bases not matched to a gene; V was cut back by 3 bases and J by 7 bases. This CDR3 region has 18 residues. The CDR3 loop is CASSISPRQGRGNSPLHF. The CDR3, as DNA: TGTGCCAGTAGTATTTCCCCCCGACAGGGTAGGGGAAATTCACCCCTCCACTTT.

The V gene is TRBV9, the J gene TRBJ2-2; 8 positions match TRBD2. Looked up from germline, CDR1 is SGDLS and CDR2 is YYNGEE. The CDR3 consists of 15 residues. The J segment lost 1 base and the V segment lost 4 bases, leaving 3 bases of the junction unmatched. CDR3 protein: CASSRTSGNTGELFF. The DNA for the CDR3 is TGTGCCAGCAGCCGTACTAGCGGGAACACCGGGGAGCTGTTTTTT.

This clone was recorded only once. The CDR3 region has the DNA TGCGCCAGCAGCCCACTAGCGGGGTCCTACGAGCAGTACTTC. Translation: CASSPLAGSYEQYF. V gene TRBV5-1 combines with J gene TRBJ2-7; 10 bases match TRBD2. Germline CDR1 reads SGHRS; CDR2 reads YFSETQ. Germline trimming cut 4 bases from V and 1 base from J; bases unmatched to any gene: 2. The CDR3 covers 14 residues.

The J gene is TRBJ2-1, the V gene TRBV6-5; the D gene is possibly TRBD1 (5 bases). The CDR3 loop spans 15 amino acids. Per germline, CDR1 MNHEY and CDR2 SVGAGI. V gave up 0 bases and J gave up 2 bases, with 8 bases separating them. The DNA of the CDR3 is TGTGCCAGCAGTTACTCATCCAGGGCCTACAATGAGCAGTTCTTC. Protein sequence: CASSYSSRAYNEQFF.

Here the CDR3 DNA reads TGCAGCGGTCTTAGCGGGATTAGAGAGACCCAGTACTTC. This translates into CSGLSGIRETQYF. V gene TRBV29-1 combines with J gene TRBJ2-5; 8 positions match TRBD2. Germline V lookup: CDR1 SQVTM, CDR2 ANQGSEA. Trimming took 7 bases from V and 4 from J; bases not matched to a gene: 8. The CDR3 runs to 13 residues.

V is TRBV29-1 and J is TRBJ2-3; possible D gene TRBD2, 5 bases. V was shortened by 4 bases and J by 2 bases, with 16 bases between the two germline ends. The CDR3 is 15 residues long. The germline V gene has CDR1 SQVTM and CDR2 ANQGSEA. The CDR3 sequence: CSVAWGSENTDTQYF. The CDR3 DNA sequence: TGCAGCGTTGCATGGGGTAGCGAGAACACAGATACGCAGTATTTT.

The CDR3 spells CASSLGSSYNSPLHF. As DNA, the CDR3 is TGTGCCAGCAGCTTAGGGAGCTCCTATAATTCACCCCTCCACTTT. The chain has TRBV7-3 and TRBJ1-6; no definite D call. Trimming shortened V by 2 bases and J by 0 bases, and 5 bases separated the two germline ends. Germline CDR1 SGHTA, CDR2 FQGTGA. The CDR3 runs 15 residues.

The rearrangement links TRBV18 to TRBJ2-5; 10 nucleotides line up with TRBD2. This CDR3 has 15 amino acids. The V and J ends lost 6 bases and 5 bases, in that order; junction bases with no gene match: 9. Germline V gene sequence: CDR1 KGHSH, CDR2 LQKENI. The CDR3 DNA sequence: TGTGCCAGCTCCCCCGAGAAGACTAGCGGGGAGACCCAGTACTTC. Protein product: CASSPEKTSGETQYF. The variable domain in full, completed from reference TRBV18 and TRBJ2-5, reads NAGVMQNPRHLVRRRGQEARLRCSPMKGHSHVYWYRQLPEEGLKFMVYLQKENIIDESGMPKERFSAEFPKEGPSILRIQQVVRGDSAAYFCASSPEKTSGETQYFGPGTRLLVL.

This clone came up once. This chain uses TRBV19 with TRBJ1-1, with a tentative D call TRBD1 (6 bases). Germline CDR1 is LNHDA and CDR2 is SQIVND (reference sequence). Between the trimmed V and J ends, which lost 7 bases and 1 base, there was a span of 16 bases. There are 15 residues in the CDR3. CDR3 nucleotides: TGTGCCAGTATGCGGCGGGGGGCAAAGAACACTGAAGCTTTCTTT. Residues: CASMRRGAKNTEAFF.

The V and J genes are TRBV7-9 and TRBJ2-7, with 10 bases matching TRBD2. Germline CDR1 is SEHNR and CDR2 is FQNEAQ (reference sequence). Trimming took 2 bases from V and 6 from J; bases not matched to a gene: 4. The CDR3 has 14 amino acids. CDR3 sequence reads: CASSLLAGVTEQYF. In nucleotides, the CDR3 is TGTGCCAGCAGCTTACTAGCGGGAGTCACCGAGCAGTACTTC.

This clone has just one count. The chain carries TRBV29-1 and TRBJ2-7, with D maybe TRBD1 (6 bases). The V end was cut by 0 bases, the J end by 0 bases, with 12 bases between. Germline-derived CDR1 and CDR2 are SQVTM and ANQGSEA. This CDR3 is built from 15 residues. The DNA of the CDR3 is TGCAGCGTTGAAGAGCCGGGACAAAACTCCTACGAGCAGTACTTC. This encodes CSVEEPGQNSYEQYF.

The chain carries TRBV25-1 and TRBJ1-1; D is perhaps TRBD1 (5 bases). Trimming pared 6 bases from V and 10 bases from J, leaving 12 bases between. The CDR3 has 11 residues. Germline-derived CDR1 and CDR2 are MGHDK and SYGVNS. The CDR3 spells CASRAGGIAFF. In DNA, the CDR3 is TGTGCCAGCAGAGCGGGGGGGATAGCTTTCTTT.

This chain uses TRBV10-3 with TRBJ2-7; weak D call: TRBD1 (5 bases). The CDR3 extends over 13 amino acids. Germline CDR1 and CDR2: ENHRY and SYGVKD. V gave up 7 bases and J gave up 0 bases, with 10 bases separating them. The CDR3, as DNA: TGTGCCATCACCCGTGACAGCTCCTACGAGCAGTACTTC. This encodes CAITRDSSYEQYF.

The chain joins TRBV5-6 to TRBJ2-7, with D tentatively TRBD1 (6 bases). The germline gives CDR1 SGHDT, CDR2 YYEEEE. This CDR3 contains 14 residues. The ends were cut back, 3 bases at V and 6 bases at J, with 16 bases in the middle. The CDR3: CASSSWRRGGEQYF. In DNA, the CDR3 is TGTGCCAGCAGCTCCTGGCGCAGGGGTGGCGAGCAGTACTTC.

Here the CDR3 reads CSVGDSPAYEQYF. CDR3 in DNA: TGCAGCGTTGGAGACAGTCCTGCCTACGAGCAGTACTTC. The V and J genes are TRBV29-1 and TRBJ2-7, with a weak D call TRBD1 (5 bases). The CDR3 is 13 residues long. Per the germline V gene, CDR1 is SQVTM and CDR2 is ANQGSEA. V gave up 4 bases and J gave up 2 bases, with 12 bases separating them.